This T cell receptor (beta chain) was identified during a study of T-cell reconstitution after alpha-beta-depleted transplantation in children. Whole-study results and caveats: Hyperexpanded clones declined; after one year, newly produced T cells mostly supplied diversity. Surviving thymic progenitors and recipient T cells were the source of high TCRbeta diversity at day 60 in some patients. After transplant, at about two months, alpha-beta T cells were reportedly derived from several hundred expanded graft clones.

V lost 5 bases and J lost 4; bases outside the gene matches: 7. Germline CDR1 SGHTA, CDR2 FQGNSA. The CDR3 extends over 14 amino acids. This sample's TCRbeta library carried unique molecular identifier barcodes. TCRdb reprocessed the PCR reads with MiXCR, giving one entry per CDR3 protein. The repertoire holds hundreds of thousands of distinct CDR3 sequences, with around 15% as singletons. Comment on this clonotype: Its specificity is unknown.

The chain recombines TRBV7-2 with TRBJ1-2, with 7 bases fitting TRBD1. The source material was PBMCs, mostly from graft donor cells, sampled 360 days after TCRalphabeta/CD19-depleted stem cell transplant. The receptor was derived from a boy less than two years old who had a stem cell transplant for Wiskott-Aldrich syndrome, so the T cells may come from the graft donor. The CDR3 DNA reads TGTGCCAGCAGCGGAGTCACAGGGGCCTATGGCTACACCTTC. This codes for CASSGVTGAYGYTF.